This TCR beta chain emerged from a study of T cell responses to AZD1222 COVID-19 vaccine. Study-wide results and caveats: Two doses of AZD1222 preceded a rise in Spike-specific TCR breadth and depth. Baseline seropositivity occurred in only 5 to 7 AZD1222 recipients. Clonal diversity was possibly underestimated; the donors were predominantly white British and more often female.

Points on this clone: Antigen specificity is unknown.

V lost 4 bases and J 2 bases, leaving 16 bases between the germline ends. The CDR3 covers 16 residues. From germline, CDR1 is SGHRS and CDR2 YFSETQ. TCRdb's copy holds only in-frame clones and misses some; the assay was immunoSEQ multiplex PCR. The sample lists approximately 100,000 clones, more than 75% seen once, with more than 8.5% in the top ten. J is TRBJ1-3 and V is TRBV5-1, with no clear D. The sample here was peripheral blood, taken 28 days after the second AZD1222 dose. The TCR sequence derives from an adult who received the AZD1222 COVID-19 vaccine. Written as DNA, the CDR3 is TGCGCCAGCAGCCCGATGGGGTTTCAAGCTGGAAACACCATATATTTT. Translating it yields CASSPMGFQAGNTIYF.